These 17 T cell receptor beta chains were sequenced from one sample in a study of blood T cell repertoires in COVID-19. Sequencing used immunoSEQ multiplex PCR; TCRdb keeps in-frame clones, though not all of them. Of tens of thousands of clones in the sample, 86% are singletons; the top ten hold under 1.5%. The sequenced material came from peripheral blood. The receptors derive from a woman over 75 with acute or convalescent COVID-19.

The J gene is TRBJ1-3, the V gene TRBV6-5; D unresolved. This CDR3 has 15 amino acids. The germline gives CDR1 MNHEY, CDR2 SVGAGI. The germline V and J ends were trimmed by 7 bases and 4 bases, with 17 bases remaining between them. The CDR3 region has the DNA TGTGCCAGCACGACCCGGAGGGCGGCAGGAAACACCATATATTTT. It specifies CASTTRRAAGNTIYF.

This chain joins TRBV9 and TRBJ2-2; the match to TRBD2 covers 12 bases. This CDR3 spans 16 amino acids. V shed 3 bases, J shed 3 bases, and the junction held 3 bases outside the gene matches. The germline gives CDR1 SGDLS, CDR2 YYNGEE. CDR3 residues: CASSGGTSGYTGELFF. CDR3 DNA: TGTGCCAGCAGCGGAGGGACTAGCGGGTACACCGGGGAGCTGTTTTTT.

The chain has TRBV3-1 (or the pseudogene TRBV3-2) and TRBJ2-3; D is perhaps TRBD2 (5 bases). Deletions cut 4 bases from V and 0 bases from J, with 11 bases between. The CDR3 is made up of 15 amino acids. In germline, CDR1 is LGHDT, CDR2 YNNKEL (reference sequence). DNA of the CDR3: TGTGCCAGCAGCCGCAGCGGAGCTAGCACAGATACGCAGTATTTT. It encodes CASSRSGASTDTQYF.

This clone came up once. This chain uses TRBV2 with TRBJ1-1; D is possibly TRBD1 (5 bases). This CDR3 comprises 14 residues. V gave up 6 bases and J gave up 5 bases, with 16 bases separating them. Per the germline V gene, CDR1 is SNHLY and CDR2 is FYNNEI. Here the CDR3 reads CASRAPGGNTEAFF. The CDR3 DNA sequence: TGTGCCAGCAGGGCCCCCGGGGGGAATACTGAAGCTTTCTTT.

V is TRBV9 and J is TRBJ2-7, with 11 bases identical to TRBD2. Germline CDR1 reads SGDLS; CDR2 reads YYNGEE. The trim removed 0 bases at V and 4 bases at J, leaving 3 bases unmatched. The CDR3 is 15 residues long. In DNA, the CDR3 is TGTGCCAGCAGCGTAGGGCTAGCGGGGGGATACGAGCAGTACTTC. Protein: CASSVGLAGGYEQYF.

This rearrangement joins TRBV4-1 to TRBJ2-7; 16 positions agree with TRBD2. The trim removed 2 bases at V and 2 bases at J, leaving 9 bases unmatched. The CDR3 has 19 amino acids. Germline loops: CDR1 MGHRA, CDR2 YSYEKL. The CDR3 DNA reads TGCGCCAGCAGCCAATACTCGGGACTAGCGGGAGGGCCGACCTACGAGCAGTACTTC. This encodes CASSQYSGLAGGPTYEQYF.

The V and J genes are TRBV5-4 and TRBJ1-2; TRBD1 aligns across 9 bases. V gave up 5 bases and J gave up 5 bases; unmatched junction bases: 10. Germline CDR1 reads SGHNT; CDR2 reads YYREEE (reference sequence). The CDR3 is made up of 15 amino acids. For the CDR3, the DNA is TGTGCCAGCAGTAGGGACAGGGAAACGACTTATGGCTACACCTTC. It is translated as CASSRDRETTYGYTF. The whole variable domain, filled in from reference TRBV5-4 and TRBJ1-2, reads ETGVTQSPTHLIKTRGQQVTLRCSSQSGHNTVSWYQQALGQGPQFIFQYYREEENGRGNFPPRFSGLQFPNYSSELNVNALELDDSALYLCASSRDRETTYGYTFGSGTRLTVV.

This sequence joins TRBV7-6 and TRBJ2-1, with a tentative D call TRBD2 (5 bases). Germline loops: CDR1 SGHVS, CDR2 FNYEAQ. Between the trimmed V and J ends, which lost 5 bases and 9 bases, there was a span of 23 bases. There are 16 residues in the CDR3. The CDR3 DNA reads TGTGCCAGCAGCCCCCGGGTTCTAGCCCTATCACCTGAGCAGTTCTTC. Translation: CASSPRVLALSPEQFF.

This clone occurred once. V gene TRBV28 combines with J gene TRBJ2-5, with 9 positions matching TRBD1. The germline V gene encodes CDR1 MDHEN and CDR2 SYDVKM. The CDR3 has 14 residues. V lost 7 bases, J lost 11 bases, and 14 bases stayed unmatched. This CDR3 reads CASTDPGQGISQYF. The CDR3 DNA reads TGTGCCAGCACCGATCCGGGACAGGGAATATCTCAGTACTTC.

The chain links TRBV3-1 (or the pseudogene TRBV3-2) to TRBJ1-1; maybe TRBD1 (6 bases). This CDR3 has 14 amino acids. Germline assignment: CDR1 LGHDT and CDR2 YNNKEL (reference sequence). V lost 2 bases to trimming and J lost 12 bases, with 19 bases between them. The CDR3 is CASSQSQHRASPFF. CDR3 nucleotide sequence: TGTGCCAGCAGCCAAAGCCAGCACAGGGCAAGTCCTTTCTTT.

The chain employs TRBV6-5 and TRBJ2-1; D perhaps matches TRBD2 (5 bases). Between the trimmed V and J ends, which lost 5 bases and 5 bases, there was a span of 13 bases. Looked up from germline, CDR1 is MNHEY and CDR2 is SVGAGI. The CDR3 length is 14 residues. The CDR3 region is CASSPDWVNNEQFF. CDR3 sequence (DNA): TGTGCCAGCAGTCCGGACTGGGTAAACAATGAGCAGTTCTTC.

The chain has TRBV7-2 and TRBJ2-6; 8 nucleotides match TRBD1. CDR1 is SGHTA and CDR2 is FQGNSA in the germline V gene. The CDR3 is 16 amino acids. J gave up 2 bases and V 2 bases, and 2 bases lay outside the gene matches. The CDR3 spells CASSLKQGAGANVLTF. For the CDR3, the DNA is TGTGCCAGCAGCTTAAAACAGGGGGCTGGGGCCAACGTCCTGACTTTC.

J is TRBJ1-1 and V is TRBV21-1; the listed D gene, TRBD1, was not tested against the DNA. TRBV21-1 is shown as a pseudogene. This CDR3 has 11 residues. The CDR3 sequence is CASSGQGAAFF. The DNA for the CDR3 is TGTGCCAGCAGCGGACAGGGGGCAGCTTTCTTT.

This clone was picked up one time. The chain is built from TRBV7-3 and TRBJ2-5; D might be TRBD1 (6 bases). Germline V gene data show CDR1 as SGHTA and CDR2 as FQGTGA. V dropped 4 bases and J dropped 5 bases, with 14 bases sitting between them. The CDR3 is 14 amino acids. This CDR3 is CASSSTTGRETQYF. DNA of the CDR3: TGTGCCAGCAGCTCTACCACAGGGCGGGAGACCCAGTACTTC.

The chain uses TRBV28 and TRBJ2-7, with D perhaps matching TRBD2 (5 bases). Per the germline V gene, CDR1 is MDHEN and CDR2 is SYDVKM. The CDR3 runs 16 residues. V was pared by 3 bases and J by 0 bases, with 15 bases between. This CDR3 reads CASSFVSGRSSYEQYF. In nucleotides, the CDR3 is TGTGCCAGCAGTTTCGTAAGCGGACGCAGCTCCTACGAGCAGTACTTC.

This clone appeared a few times. The chain has TRBV7-2 and TRBJ2-1; 9 nucleotides agree with TRBD2. The CDR3 extends over 19 amino acids. Germline trimming cut 2 bases from V and 0 bases from J; bases unmatched to any gene: 11. The germline V gene has CDR1 SGHTA and CDR2 FQGNSA. The CDR3, as DNA: TGTGCCAGCAGCTTATGGGCTAGCGGGGACTCTAGCTCCTACAATGAGCAGTTCTTC. Protein: CASSLWASGDSSSYNEQFF.

J is TRBJ2-3 and V is TRBV4-2; 9 bases agree with TRBD2. Germline CDR1 LGHNA, CDR2 YNFKEQ. This CDR3 contains 16 residues. V lost 1 base to trimming and J lost 3 bases; unmatched junction nucleotides: 5. CDR3 coding DNA: TGTGCCAGCAGCCAAGTACGCGGGAGGGGAACAGATACGCAGTATTTT. The encoded protein is CASSQVRGRGTDTQYF.